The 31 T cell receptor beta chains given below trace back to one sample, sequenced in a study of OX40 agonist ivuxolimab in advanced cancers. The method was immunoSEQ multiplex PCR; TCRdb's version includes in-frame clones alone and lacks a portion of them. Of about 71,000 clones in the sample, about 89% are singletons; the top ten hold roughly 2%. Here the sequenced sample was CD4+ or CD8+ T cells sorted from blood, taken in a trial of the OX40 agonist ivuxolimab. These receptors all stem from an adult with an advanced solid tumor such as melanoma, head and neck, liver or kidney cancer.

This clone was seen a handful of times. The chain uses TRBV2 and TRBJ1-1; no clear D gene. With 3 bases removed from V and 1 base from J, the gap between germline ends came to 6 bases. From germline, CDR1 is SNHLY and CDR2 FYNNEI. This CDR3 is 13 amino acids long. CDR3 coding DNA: TGTGCCAGCAGTGACCGGAGGAACACTGAAGCTTTCTTT. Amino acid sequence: CASSDRRNTEAFF.

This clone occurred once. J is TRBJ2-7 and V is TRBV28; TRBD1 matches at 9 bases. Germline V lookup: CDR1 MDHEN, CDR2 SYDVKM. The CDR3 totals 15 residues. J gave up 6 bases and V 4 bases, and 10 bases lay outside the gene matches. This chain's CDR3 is CASSSDRGHWGEQYF. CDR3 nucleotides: TGTGCCAGCAGTTCGGACAGGGGCCATTGGGGCGAGCAGTACTTC.

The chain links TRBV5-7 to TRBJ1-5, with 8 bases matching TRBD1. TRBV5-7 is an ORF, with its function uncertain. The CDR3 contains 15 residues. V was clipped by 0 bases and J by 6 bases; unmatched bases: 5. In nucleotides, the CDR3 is TGTGCCAGCAGCTTGGAGGCAGGGGGCCCTCAGCCCCAGCATTTT. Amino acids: CASSLEAGGPQPQHF.

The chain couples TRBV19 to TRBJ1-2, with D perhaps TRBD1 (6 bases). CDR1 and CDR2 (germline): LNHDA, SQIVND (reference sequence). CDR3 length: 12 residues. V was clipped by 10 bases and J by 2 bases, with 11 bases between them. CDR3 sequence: CATKQGNYGYTF. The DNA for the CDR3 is TGTGCCACTAAACAGGGAAACTATGGCTACACCTTC.

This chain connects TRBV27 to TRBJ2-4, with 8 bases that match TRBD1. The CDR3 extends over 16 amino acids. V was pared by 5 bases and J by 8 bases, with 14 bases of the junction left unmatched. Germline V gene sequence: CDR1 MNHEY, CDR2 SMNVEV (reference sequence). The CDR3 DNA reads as TGTGCCAGCAGTCCGAGAGGACAGGGTTTTACGGACATTCAGTACTTC. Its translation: CASSPRGQGFTDIQYF.

CDR3 sequence: CASSQAFRGRTEAFF. Here the CDR3 DNA reads TGCGCCAGCAGCCAAGCCTTCCGGGGGCGAACTGAAGCTTTCTTT. The rearrangement links TRBV4-1 to TRBJ1-1; the D gene is possibly TRBD1 (6 bases). The ends were cut back, 1 base at V and 5 bases at J, with 14 bases in the middle. The CDR3 contains 15 residues. Germline CDR1 is MGHRA and CDR2 is YSYEKL.

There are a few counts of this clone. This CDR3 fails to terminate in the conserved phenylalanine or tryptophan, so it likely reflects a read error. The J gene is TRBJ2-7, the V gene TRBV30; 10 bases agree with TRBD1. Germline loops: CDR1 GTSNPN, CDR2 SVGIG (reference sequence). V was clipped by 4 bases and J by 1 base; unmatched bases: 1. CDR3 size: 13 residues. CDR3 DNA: TGTGCCTGGAAGGGACAGGGGTCCTACGAGCAGTACCTC. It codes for CAWKGQGSYEQYL.

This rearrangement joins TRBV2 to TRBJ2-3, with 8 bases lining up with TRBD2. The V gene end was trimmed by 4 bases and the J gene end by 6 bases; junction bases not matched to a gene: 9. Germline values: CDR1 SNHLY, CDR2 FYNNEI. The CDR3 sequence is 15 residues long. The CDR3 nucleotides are TGTGCCAGCAGTGTTTTGCGGGGGGTAGGGGATACGCAGTATTTT. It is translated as CASSVLRGVGDTQYF.

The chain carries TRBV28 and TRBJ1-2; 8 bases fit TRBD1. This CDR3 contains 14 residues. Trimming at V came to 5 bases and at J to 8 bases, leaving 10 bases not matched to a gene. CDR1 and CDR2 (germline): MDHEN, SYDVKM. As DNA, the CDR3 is TGTGCCAGCAGTCCAGGGGGCGTGAGTGGAGGCTACACCTTC. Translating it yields CASSPGGVSGGYTF.

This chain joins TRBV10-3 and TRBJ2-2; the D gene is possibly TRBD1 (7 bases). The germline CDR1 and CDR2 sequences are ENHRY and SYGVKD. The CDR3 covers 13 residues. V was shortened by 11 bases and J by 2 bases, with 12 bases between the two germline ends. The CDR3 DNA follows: TGTGCCGGGGGGACAGTTAACACCGGGGAGCTGTTTTTT. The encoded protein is CAGGTVNTGELFF.

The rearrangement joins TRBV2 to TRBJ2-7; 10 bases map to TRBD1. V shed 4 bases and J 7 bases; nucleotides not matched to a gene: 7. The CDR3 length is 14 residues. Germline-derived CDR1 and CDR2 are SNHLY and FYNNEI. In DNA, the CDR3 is TGTGCCAGCAGTGTTGGGACAGGGGAGGGGGAGCAGTACTTC. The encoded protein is CASSVGTGEGEQYF.

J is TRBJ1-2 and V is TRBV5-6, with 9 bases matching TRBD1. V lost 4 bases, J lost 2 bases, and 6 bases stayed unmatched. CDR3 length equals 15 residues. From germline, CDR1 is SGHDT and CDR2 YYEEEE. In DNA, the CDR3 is TGTGCCAGCAGCCCAAGTGACAGGGGGAACTATGGCTACACCTTC. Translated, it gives CASSPSDRGNYGYTF.

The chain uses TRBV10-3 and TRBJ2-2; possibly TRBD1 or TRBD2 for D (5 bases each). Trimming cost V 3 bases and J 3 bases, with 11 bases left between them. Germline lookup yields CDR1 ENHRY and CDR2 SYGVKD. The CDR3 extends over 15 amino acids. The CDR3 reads CAISDNLGDTGELFF. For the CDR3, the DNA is TGTGCCATCAGTGACAACCTGGGGGACACCGGGGAGCTGTTTTTT.

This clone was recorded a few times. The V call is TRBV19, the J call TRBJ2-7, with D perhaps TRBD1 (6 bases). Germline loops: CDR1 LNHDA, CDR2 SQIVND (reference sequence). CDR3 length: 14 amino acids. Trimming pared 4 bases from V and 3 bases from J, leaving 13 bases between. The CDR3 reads CASSKNRENYEQYF. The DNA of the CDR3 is TGTGCCAGTAGTAAGAACAGGGAAAACTACGAGCAGTACTTC.

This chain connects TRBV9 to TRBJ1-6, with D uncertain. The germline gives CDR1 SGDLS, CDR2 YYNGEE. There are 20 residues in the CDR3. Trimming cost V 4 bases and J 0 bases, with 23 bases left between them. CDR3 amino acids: CASSPRKRTPPSSYNSPLHF. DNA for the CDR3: TGTGCCAGCAGCCCCCGGAAGAGGACCCCACCAAGCTCCTATAATTCACCCCTCCACTTT.

Here the CDR3 DNA reads TGTGCCAGCAGCATCTCAACTGGGGGGCTCACAGATACGCAGTATTTT. Translated, it gives CASSISTGGLTDTQYF. V usage is TRBV21-1 and J usage is TRBJ2-3. TRBV21-1 is shown as a pseudogene. The CDR3 length is 16 residues.

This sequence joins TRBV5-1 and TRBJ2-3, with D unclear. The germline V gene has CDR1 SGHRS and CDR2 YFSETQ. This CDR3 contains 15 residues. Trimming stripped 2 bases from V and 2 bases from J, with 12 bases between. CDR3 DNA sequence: TGCGCCAGCAGCTTATCCGGGTTTTCCACAGATACGCAGTATTTT. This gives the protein CASSLSGFSTDTQYF.

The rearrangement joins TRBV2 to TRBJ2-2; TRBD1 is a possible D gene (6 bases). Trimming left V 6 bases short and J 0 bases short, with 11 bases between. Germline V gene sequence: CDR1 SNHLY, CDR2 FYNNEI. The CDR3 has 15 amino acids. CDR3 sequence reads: CASRVQGTNTGELFF. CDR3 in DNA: TGTGCCAGCAGAGTACAGGGAACGAACACCGGGGAGCTGTTTTTT.

This chain's CDR3 is CASSQGGLEADTIYF. The CDR3 coding sequence is TGTGCCAGCAGCCAAGGAGGGTTGGAGGCGGACACCATATATTTT. The genes are TRBV7-9 and TRBJ1-3; D is uncertain. With 5 bases removed from V and 8 bases from J, the gap between germline ends came to 19 bases. This CDR3 has 15 amino acids. From germline, CDR1 is SEHNR and CDR2 FQNEAQ (reference sequence).

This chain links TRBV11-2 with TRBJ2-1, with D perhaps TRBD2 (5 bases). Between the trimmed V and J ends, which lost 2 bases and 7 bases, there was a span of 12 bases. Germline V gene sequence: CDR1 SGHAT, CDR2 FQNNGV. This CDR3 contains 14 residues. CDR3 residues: CASSLIGRGNEQFF. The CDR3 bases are TGTGCCAGCAGCTTAATTGGCAGAGGGAATGAGCAGTTCTTC.

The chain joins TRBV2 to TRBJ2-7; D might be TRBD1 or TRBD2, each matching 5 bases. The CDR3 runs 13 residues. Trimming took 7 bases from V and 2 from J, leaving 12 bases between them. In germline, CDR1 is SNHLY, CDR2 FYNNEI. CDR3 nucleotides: TGTGCCAGCACTAGAACGGGACCCTACGAGCAGTACTTC. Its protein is CASTRTGPYEQYF.

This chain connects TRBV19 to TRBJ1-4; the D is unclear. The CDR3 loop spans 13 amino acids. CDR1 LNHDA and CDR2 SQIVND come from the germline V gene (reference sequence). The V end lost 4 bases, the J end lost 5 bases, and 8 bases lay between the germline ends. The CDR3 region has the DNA TGTGCCAGTAGTACCCCGATAAATGAAAAACTGTTTTTT. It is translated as CASSTPINEKLFF.

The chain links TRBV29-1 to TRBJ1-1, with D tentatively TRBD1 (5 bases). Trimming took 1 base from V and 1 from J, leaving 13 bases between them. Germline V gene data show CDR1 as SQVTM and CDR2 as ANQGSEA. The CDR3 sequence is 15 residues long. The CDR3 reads CSVEVRGGWNTEAFF. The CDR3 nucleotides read TGCAGCGTTGAAGTTCGGGGGGGTTGGAACACTGAAGCTTTCTTT.

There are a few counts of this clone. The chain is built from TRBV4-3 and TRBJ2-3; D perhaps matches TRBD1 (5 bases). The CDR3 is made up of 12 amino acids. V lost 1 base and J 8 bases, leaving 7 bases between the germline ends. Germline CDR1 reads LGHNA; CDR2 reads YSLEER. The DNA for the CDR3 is TGCGCCAGCAGCCAAGGGGGCGGTACGCAGTATTTT. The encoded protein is CASSQGGGTQYF.

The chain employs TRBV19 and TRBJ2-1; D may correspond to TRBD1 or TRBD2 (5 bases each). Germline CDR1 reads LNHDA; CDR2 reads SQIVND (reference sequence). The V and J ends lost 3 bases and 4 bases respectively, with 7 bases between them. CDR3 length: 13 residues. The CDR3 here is CASSMRGYNEQFF. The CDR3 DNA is TGTGCCAGTAGTATGAGGGGATACAATGAGCAGTTCTTC.

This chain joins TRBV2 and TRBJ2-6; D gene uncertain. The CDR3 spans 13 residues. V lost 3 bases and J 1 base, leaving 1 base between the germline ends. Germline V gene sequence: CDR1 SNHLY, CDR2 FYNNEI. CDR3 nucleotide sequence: TGTGCCAGCAGTGAGTCTGGGGCCAACGTCCTGACTTTC. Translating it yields CASSESGANVLTF.

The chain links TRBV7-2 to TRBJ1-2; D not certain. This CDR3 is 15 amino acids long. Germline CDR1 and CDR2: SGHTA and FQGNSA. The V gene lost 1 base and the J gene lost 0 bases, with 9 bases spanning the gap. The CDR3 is CASSLERSTNYGYTF. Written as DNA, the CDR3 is TGTGCCAGCAGCTTAGAAAGAAGTACTAACTATGGCTACACCTTC.

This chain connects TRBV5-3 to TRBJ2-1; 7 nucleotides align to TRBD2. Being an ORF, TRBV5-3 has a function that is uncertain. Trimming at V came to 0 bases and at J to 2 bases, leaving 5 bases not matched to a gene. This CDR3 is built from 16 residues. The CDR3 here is CARSLVALAAYNEQFF. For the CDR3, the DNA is TGTGCCAGAAGCTTGGTAGCCCTAGCGGCCTACAATGAGCAGTTCTTC.

For the CDR3, the DNA is TGTGCCAGCTCACCACCGGGCGGGGGGGCCTCCAATGAGCAGTTCTTC. Translated: CASSPPGGGASNEQFF. The chain employs TRBV18 and TRBJ2-1, with TRBD2 matching over 9 bases. Losses at the gene ends were 0 bases for V and 6 bases for J; bases not matched to a gene: 6. Germline CDR1 and CDR2: KGHSH and LQKENI. The CDR3 is 16 residues long. The full variable domain, completed using reference TRBV18 and TRBJ2-1, is NAGVMQNPRHLVRRRGQEARLRCSPMKGHSHVYWYRQLPEEGLKFMVYLQKENIIDESGMPKERFSAEFPKEGPSILRIQQVVRGDSAAYFCASSPPGGGASNEQFFGPGTRLTVL.

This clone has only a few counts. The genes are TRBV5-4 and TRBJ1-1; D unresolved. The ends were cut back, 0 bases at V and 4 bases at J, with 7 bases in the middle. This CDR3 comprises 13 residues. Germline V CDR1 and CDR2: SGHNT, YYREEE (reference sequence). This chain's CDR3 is CASSLGRVTEAFF. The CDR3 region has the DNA TGTGCCAGCAGCTTGGGTAGGGTCACTGAAGCTTTCTTT.

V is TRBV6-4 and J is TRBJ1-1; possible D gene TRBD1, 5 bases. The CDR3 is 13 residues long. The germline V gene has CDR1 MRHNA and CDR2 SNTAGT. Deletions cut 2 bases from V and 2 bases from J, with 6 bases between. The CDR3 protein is CASSDGGNTEAFF. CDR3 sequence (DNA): TGTGCCAGCAGTGACGGGGGTAACACTGAAGCTTTCTTT.